These T cell receptor beta chains were read from a single sample in a study of CD8 T cells in ankylosing spondylitis. One entry per CDR3 protein, called by TCRdb with MiXCR from the 5' RACE reads. The sample comprises about 250,000 distinct CDR3 sequences, roughly 25% of which are singletons, and about 0.6% rests with the top ten. Sequenced material: blood, either unsorted or a sorted T cell fraction (not recorded which). These receptors were collected from a male donor with ankylosing spondylitis or in good health (not recorded which). Both conserved end residues are part of each CDR3. Fields, in order: J gene, D gene, V gene, clone size, CDR3 DNA, CDR3 protein. D genes are given only for firm matches. Expanded clones are given a class, and other clones once, few, many or no size at all.

J: TRBJ2-7
D: NA
V: TRBV24-1
size: few
DNA: TGTGCCACCAGTGCCGGCTACGAGCAGTACTTC
CDR3: CATSAGYEQYF

J: TRBJ2-5
D: TRBD1
V: TRBV20-1
size: many
DNA: TGCAGTGCTAGCAAGGCCCTGGGACAGGGCGAACTCTTC
CDR3: CSASKALGQGELF

J: TRBJ2-3
D: NA
V: TRBV6-2/TRBV6-3
size: many
DNA: TGTGCCAGCAGAGGGTTGGTCACAGATACGCAGTATTTT
CDR3: CASRGLVTDTQYF

J: TRBJ2-5
D: TRBD2
V: TRBV20-1
size: NA
DNA: TGCAGTGCTAGAGAACCTGGGACTAGCTGGGAGACCCAGTACTTC
CDR3: CSAREPGTSWETQYF

J: TRBJ2-1
D: NA
V: TRBV9
size: NA
DNA: TGTGCCAGCAGCGGGGGACGGAGATCCTACAATGAGCAGTTCTTC
CDR3: CASSGGRRSYNEQFF

J: TRBJ2-7
D: TRBD2
V: TRBV6-1
size: NA
DNA: TGTGCCAGCAGGCTACTAGCGGGGGCCGATTACTACGAGCAGTACTTC
CDR3: CASRLLAGADYYEQYF

J: TRBJ1-6
D: NA
V: TRBV12-3/TRBV12-4
size: NA
DNA: TGTGCCAGCAGTTTAGGAGGGCCGCCAATTGTCTCACCCCTCCACTTT
CDR3: CASSLGGPPIVSPLHF

J: TRBJ2-3
D: NA
V: TRBV4-1
size: once
DNA: TGCGCCAGCAGCCAAGATTTTCCAGGAAGCACAGATACGCAGTATTTT
CDR3: CASSQDFPGSTDTQYF

J: TRBJ2-1
D: TRBD2
V: TRBV20-1
size: NA
DNA: TGCAGTGCATATAAGCGGGGCCGCTCCTACAATGAGCAGTTCTTC
CDR3: CSAYKRGRSYNEQFF

J: TRBJ1-4
D: NA
V: TRBV18
size: many
DNA: TGTGCCAGCTCACAGGGGGCTAATGAAAAACTGTTTTTT
CDR3: CASSQGANEKLFF

J: TRBJ2-4
D: NA
V: TRBV29-1
size: few
DNA: TGCAGCGTTGCGGTCGGGTTGGACGACATTCAGTACTTC
CDR3: CSVAVGLDDIQYF

J: TRBJ2-2
D: TRBD1
V: TRBV5-1
size: many
DNA: TGCGCCAGCAGCAGAGGGACAGCGAACACCGGGGAGCTGTTTTTT
CDR3: CASSRGTANTGELFF

J: TRBJ2-2
D: NA
V: TRBV21-1
size: NA
DNA: TGTGCCAGCAGCACGTCTGACAAGACCGGGGAGCTGTTTTTT
CDR3: CASSTSDKTGELFF

J: TRBJ2-1
D: NA
V: TRBV20-1
size: few
DNA: TGCAGTGCCGAAACGTCCAAGGGCTCCTACAATGAGCAGTTCTTC
CDR3: CSAETSKGSYNEQFF

J: TRBJ2-1
D: TRBD1
V: TRBV12-3/TRBV12-4
size: few
DNA: TGTGCCAGCAAATTGGGACAGGGTTGGGATGAGCAGTTCTTC
CDR3: CASKLGQGWDEQFF

J: TRBJ2-3
D: NA
V: TRBV2
size: many
DNA: TGTGCCAGCAGTGTAGCGCGGGGCACAGATACGCAGTATTTT
CDR3: CASSVARGTDTQYF

J: TRBJ2-5
D: TRBD2
V: TRBV20-1
size: NA
DNA: TGCAGTGCGGCGGAACTAGCGGGGGGGCCGCAGACCCAGTACTTC
CDR3: CSAAELAGGPQTQYF